A single sample is the source of the 20 T cell receptor beta chains below, sequenced in a study of CD8 T cells in ankylosing spondylitis. MiXCR, applied by TCRdb to the 5' RACE reads, yields one record per CDR3 protein. The table records some 38,000 distinct CDR3 sequences, 3% of them present only once. The sample comprised blood, either unsorted or a sorted T cell fraction (not recorded which). These receptors originate from a male donor with ankylosing spondylitis or in good health (not recorded which).

This clonotype showed up many times. V is TRBV9 and J is TRBJ1-1; weak D call: TRBD1 (5 bases). V was pared by 4 bases and J by 11 bases, with 18 bases between. Germline CDR1 reads SGDLS; CDR2 reads YYNGEE. The CDR3 has 13 residues. CDR3 protein: CASSTRAGEGAFF. The CDR3 coding sequence is TGTGCCAGCAGCACAAGGGCCGGGGAGGGGGCTTTCTTT.

This clonotype was recorded many times. This chain connects TRBV9 to TRBJ2-5, with TRBD1 as a possible D gene (6 bases). There are 15 residues in the CDR3. V was trimmed by 2 bases and J by 1 base, leaving 12 bases between them. Germline CDR1 reads SGDLS; CDR2 reads YYNGEE. The CDR3 here is CASSVPQGGQETQYF. Written as DNA, the CDR3 is TGTGCCAGCAGCGTCCCTCAAGGGGGCCAAGAGACCCAGTACTTC.

This clonotype has just a few counts. The chain employs TRBV9 and TRBJ2-3, with D possibly TRBD2 on 5 matching bases. Germline CDR1 and CDR2: SGDLS and YYNGEE. V lost 3 bases and J 3 bases, leaving 14 bases between the germline ends. The CDR3 loop spans 15 amino acids. The CDR3 region is CASSDLAWGTDTQYF. The CDR3 bases are TGTGCCAGCAGCGATCTAGCTTGGGGTACAGATACGCAGTATTTT.

This clonotype was recorded at least ten times. The chain has TRBV9 and TRBJ2-1, with D perhaps matching TRBD1 (6 bases). The CDR3 has 14 amino acids. Trimming shortened V by 2 bases and J by 3 bases, and 9 bases separated the two germline ends. Germline assignment: CDR1 SGDLS and CDR2 YYNGEE. This chain's CDR3 is CASSVGRGYNEQFF. CDR3 sequence (DNA): TGTGCCAGCAGCGTCGGCAGGGGCTACAATGAGCAGTTCTTC.

This clonotype showed up many times. The rearrangement links TRBV9 to TRBJ2-5, with 7 bases fitting TRBD1. The ends lost 2 bases at V and 4 bases at J; junction bases unmatched: 5. Germline CDR1 is SGDLS and CDR2 is YYNGEE. The CDR3 extends over 14 amino acids. The DNA of the CDR3 is TGTGCCAGCAGCGTCGCAGGGGGAATAGAGACCCAGTACTTC. Translation: CASSVAGGIETQYF.

This clonotype was detected ten times or more. The rearrangement uses TRBV9 and TRBJ2-2; D not certain. V was trimmed by 0 bases and J by 1 base, leaving 7 bases between them. The germline CDR1 and CDR2 sequences are SGDLS and YYNGEE. The CDR3 is 15 residues long. CDR3 DNA sequence: TGTGCCAGCAGCGTAGAGGACCTGAACACCGGGGAGCTGTTTTTT. It is translated as CASSVEDLNTGELFF.

In its sample, this clonotype was seen many times. This chain joins TRBV9 and TRBJ1-4, with D unclear. Looked up from germline, CDR1 is SGDLS and CDR2 is YYNGEE. V lost 1 base to trimming and J lost 0 bases, with 10 bases between them. The CDR3 consists of 16 residues. The chain's CDR3 is CASSVTPGATNEKLFF. CDR3 sequence (DNA): TGTGCCAGCAGCGTAACCCCAGGTGCAACTAATGAAAAACTGTTTTTT.

This clonotype was seen at least ten times. V and J are TRBV9 and TRBJ2-1; 8 nucleotides line up with TRBD1. Germline CDR1 is SGDLS and CDR2 is YYNGEE. V was pared by 0 bases and J by 0 bases, with 2 bases of the junction left unmatched. The length of the CDR3 is 16 residues. Written as DNA, the CDR3 is TGTGCCAGCAGCGTAGCTACAGGGGGCTCCTACAATGAGCAGTTCTTC. It encodes CASSVATGGSYNEQFF.

This clonotype was seen at least ten times. The V and J genes are TRBV9 and TRBJ2-5; D call uncertain. Trimming pared 3 bases from V and 1 base from J, leaving 10 bases between. The CDR3 spans 14 residues. CDR1 and CDR2 from the germline V gene are SGDLS and YYNGEE. The CDR3 nucleotides read TGTGCCAGCAGCGGGGGATCCCCCCAAGAGACCCAGTACTTC. The encoded protein is CASSGGSPQETQYF.

This clonotype was observed at least ten times. The V and J genes are TRBV9 and TRBJ2-2; TRBD2 matches 10 bases. Looked up from germline, CDR1 is SGDLS and CDR2 is YYNGEE. Trimming took 0 bases from V and 2 from J; bases not matched to a gene: 4. The CDR3 runs 17 residues. The CDR3 protein is CASSVEGTSANTGELFF. For the CDR3, the DNA is TGTGCCAGCAGCGTAGAGGGGACTAGCGCAAACACCGGGGAGCTGTTTTTT.

This clonotype was seen repeatedly, ten times or more. The chain carries TRBV9 and TRBJ2-1; 11 bases fit TRBD2. The CDR3 spans 16 residues. Germline values: CDR1 SGDLS, CDR2 YYNGEE. The junction had 4 bases not matched to a gene; V was cut back by 2 bases and J by 3 bases. This chain's CDR3 is CASSVFTSGGYNEQFF. The CDR3 nucleotides read TGTGCCAGCAGCGTCTTCACTAGCGGGGGCTACAATGAGCAGTTCTTC.

This clonotype showed up many times. The chain is built from TRBV5-6 and TRBJ1-5; D gene unclear. Germline assignment: CDR1 SGHDT and CDR2 YYEEEE. V lost 0 bases and J 1 base, leaving 5 bases between the germline ends. The CDR3 is 14 residues long. The CDR3 DNA sequence: TGTGCCAGCAGCTTGGGACTGAGCAATCAGCCCCAGCATTTT. It codes for CASSLGLSNQPQHF.

This clonotype showed up many times. V usage is TRBV9 and J usage is TRBJ2-1; 11 nucleotides line up with TRBD2. J was trimmed by 9 bases and V by 4 bases; bases with no gene match: 9. CDR1 and CDR2 from the germline V gene are SGDLS and YYNGEE. CDR3 size: 15 residues. The DNA of the CDR3 is TGTGCCAGCAGCCCAAGCCTAGCGGGAGGTAGTGAGCAGTTCTTC. Translation gives CASSPSLAGGSEQFF.

This clonotype was observed at least ten times. The chain links TRBV9 to TRBJ1-2; 7 bases fit TRBD1. The CDR3 consists of 15 residues. Germline CDR1 reads SGDLS; CDR2 reads YYNGEE. J gave up 2 bases and V 2 bases, and 6 bases lay outside the gene matches. CDR3 loop: CASSVSGQANYGYTF. The CDR3 coding sequence is TGTGCCAGCAGCGTTAGTGGACAGGCAAACTATGGCTACACCTTC.

This clonotype showed up many times. Relative to the germline gene, one junction end is altered; a read error may explain this. V usage is TRBV11-1 and J usage is TRBJ2-1; weak D call: TRBD2 (6 bases). CDR3 size: 19 residues. The germline CDR1 and CDR2 sequences are SGHAT and FQDESV (reference sequence). CDR3 sequence (DNA): TGTGCCAGCAGCCTCTCCCGGTTGGGGGGTACCTCCTCCGACAATGAGCAGTTCTTC. This translates into CASSLSRLGGTSSDNEQFF.

This clonotype was seen repeatedly, ten times or more. The V and J genes are TRBV9 and TRBJ2-3, with unresolved D. The germline CDR1 and CDR2 sequences are SGDLS and YYNGEE. This CDR3 is 16 amino acids long. V dropped 4 bases and J dropped 5 bases, with 20 bases sitting between them. CDR3 DNA: TGTGCCAGCAGCCTCAAGGCAGCGCTGCGAGGAGATACGCAGTATTTT. This gives the protein CASSLKAALRGDTQYF.

The CDR3 DNA sequence: TGTGCCAGCAGCACCCTGTCGGCAGATACGCAGTATTTT. Its protein product is CASSTLSADTQYF. The chain is built from TRBV9 and TRBJ2-3; no reliable D call. Germline V gene sequence: CDR1 SGDLS, CDR2 YYNGEE. V gave up 4 bases and J gave up 4 bases, with 10 bases separating them. CDR3 length equals 13 residues.

Ten or more counts support this clonotype. The V gene is TRBV9, the J gene TRBJ1-3; a weak D match, TRBD1 (6 bases). This CDR3 is 17 amino acids long. Trimming took off 3 bases at V and 0 bases at J, with 16 bases between the two ends. Germline V lookup: CDR1 SGDLS, CDR2 YYNGEE. CDR3 bases: TGTGCCAGCAGCGCCAGACAGGTCCCTAACTCTGGAAACACCATATATTTT. This gives the protein CASSARQVPNSGNTIYF.

This clonotype occurred many times. The rearrangement uses TRBV9 and TRBJ2-5; D is possibly TRBD1 (6 bases). CDR3 length equals 13 residues. The germline V gene encodes CDR1 SGDLS and CDR2 YYNGEE. The V end was cut by 4 bases, the J end by 5 bases, with 12 bases between. CDR3 nucleotides: TGTGCCAGCAGCCCGGGACAAGGGGAGACCCAGTACTTC. Amino acids: CASSPGQGETQYF.

This clonotype was detected ten times or more. V gene TRBV9 combines with J gene TRBJ2-2; 11 bases fit TRBD2. Germline V gene data show CDR1 as SGDLS and CDR2 as YYNGEE. V gave up 0 bases and J gave up 1 base; unmatched junction bases: 2. The CDR3 spans 17 residues. The CDR3 is CASSVGTSGRNTGELFF. The CDR3 nucleotides read TGTGCCAGCAGCGTAGGCACTAGCGGGAGGAACACCGGGGAGCTGTTTTTT. Combining the CDR3 with reference TRBV9 and TRBJ2-2 gives the whole variable domain DSGVTQTPKHLITATGQRVTLRCSPRSGDLSVYWYQQSLDQGLQFLIQYYNGEERAKGNILERFSAQQFPDLHSELNLSSLELGDSALYFCASSVGTSGRNTGELFFGEGSRLTVL.